These T cell receptor beta chains were read from a single sample in a study of Ad26.COV2.S vaccination and SARS-CoV-2 variants. TCRdb's table, derived via immunoSEQ multiplex PCR, lists solely in-frame clones and lacks some. In the table there are roughly 450,000 clones, approximately 92% of which are singletons. Here the sequenced sample was peripheral blood, taken in a trial of Ad26.COV2.S vaccine versus placebo. The source of these receptors is a person aged 18 to 65 who received the Ad26.COV2.S COVID-19 vaccine or a placebo. CDR3s include the opening cysteine and the closing phenylalanine or tryptophan. The order of the fields is J gene, D gene, V gene, clone size, CDR3 DNA, CDR3 protein. The D gene is left open where the match is weak. Size tells how often a clone was seen (once, few, many) or the class of an expanded clone, and some rows leave it out.

J gene: TRBJ1-1
D gene: .
V gene: TRBV9
clone size: .
CDR3 DNA: TGTGCCAGCTCCAAGGGTTTCGGAGGAACTGAAGCTTTCTTT
CDR3 protein: CASSKGFGGTEAFF

J gene: TRBJ2-5
D gene: .
V gene: TRBV6-1
clone size: .
CDR3 DNA: TGTGCCAGCAGTGAGAGGGGCCGGGAGACCCAGTACTTC
CDR3 protein: CASSERGRETQYF

J gene: TRBJ2-1
D gene: TRBD2
V gene: TRBV13
clone size: .
CDR3 DNA: TGTGCCAGCAGTACTAGCGGGTCCCACAATGAGCAGTTCTTC
CDR3 protein: CASSTSGSHNEQFF

J gene: TRBJ2-7
D gene: TRBD1
V gene: TRBV4-3
clone size: .
CDR3 DNA: TGCGCCAGCAGTCGTCAACAGGGGAACACCTACGAGCAGTACTTC
CDR3 protein: CASSRQQGNTYEQYF

J gene: TRBJ2-3
D gene: .
V gene: TRBV7-3
clone size: .
CDR3 DNA: TGTGCCAGCAGCACCCACAACCAGGAGGAGCAGTATTTT
CDR3 protein: CASSTHNQEEQYF

J gene: TRBJ2-2
D gene: .
V gene: TRBV27
clone size: .
CDR3 DNA: TGTGCCAGCAGTATCAAACAGGGATTCGGCACCGGGGAGCTGTTTTTT
CDR3 protein: CASSIKQGFGTGELFF

J gene: TRBJ2-1
D gene: TRBD2
V gene: TRBV4-1
clone size: .
CDR3 DNA: TGCGCCAGCAGCCAAGTAGCGGGAGGGCCCGGTGAGCAGTTCTTC
CDR3 protein: CASSQVAGGPGEQFF

J gene: TRBJ2-3
D gene: TRBD2
V gene: TRBV11-2
clone size: .
CDR3 DNA: TGTGCCAGCAGCCCGAGGACTAGCGGGGTCACAGATACGCAGTATTTT
CDR3 protein: CASSPRTSGVTDTQYF

J gene: TRBJ2-5
D gene: .
V gene: TRBV29-1
clone size: .
CDR3 DNA: TGCAGCGTTGAAGAGACCGAGACCCAGTACTTC
CDR3 protein: CSVEETETQYF

J gene: TRBJ1-1
D gene: .
V gene: TRBV30
clone size: once
CDR3 DNA: TGTGCCTGGAGTGGTTGGGGGCCTGAAGCTTTCTTT
CDR3 protein: CAWSGWGPEAFF

J gene: TRBJ1-3
D gene: .
V gene: TRBV19
clone size: .
CDR3 DNA: TGTGCCAGTGTACTGAGGGAGGTTCCTGGAAACACCATATATTTT
CDR3 protein: CASVLREVPGNTIYF

J gene: TRBJ2-3
D gene: .
V gene: TRBV10-3
clone size: .
CDR3 DNA: TGTGCCATCAGTGGGACCACAGATACGCAGTATTTT
CDR3 protein: CAISGTTDTQYF

J gene: TRBJ2-7
D gene: TRBD2
V gene: TRBV2
clone size: .
CDR3 DNA: TGTGCCAGCACCCTGACTAGCGGGAGGGCCTACGAGCAGTACTTC
CDR3 protein: CASTLTSGRAYEQYF

J gene: TRBJ2-7
D gene: .
V gene: TRBV6-5
clone size: .
CDR3 DNA: TGTGCCAGCAAGGCGCCGGGACGCGGGGTCTACGAGCAGTACTTC
CDR3 protein: CASKAPGRGVYEQYF

J gene: TRBJ2-7
D gene: .
V gene: TRBV5-1
clone size: once
CDR3 DNA: TGCGCCAGCAGCTTGGTTCAGGACAACGAGCAGTACTTC
CDR3 protein: CASSLVQDNEQYF

J gene: TRBJ2-7
D gene: .
V gene: TRBV11-2
clone size: .
CDR3 DNA: TGTGCCAGCAGCCCAGGAGGGGGTTCGGGCTACGAGCAGTACTTC
CDR3 protein: CASSPGGGSGYEQYF

J gene: TRBJ1-2
D gene: .
V gene: TRBV6-1
clone size: .
CDR3 DNA: TGTGCCAGCAGTGAAGTGATCAACCCTCGGGGCTACACCTTC
CDR3 protein: CASSEVINPRGYTF

J gene: TRBJ1-4
D gene: TRBD1
V gene: TRBV7-2
clone size: .
CDR3 DNA: TGTGCCAGCAGCCCAACCCCGACAGGGGGCGAAAAACTGTTTTTT
CDR3 protein: CASSPTPTGGEKLFF

J gene: TRBJ1-2
D gene: TRBD1
V gene: TRBV9
clone size: few
CDR3 DNA: TGTGCCAGCAGCGGAGGACAGGGAGGGTCTAACTATGGCTACACCTTC
CDR3 protein: CASSGGQGGSNYGYTF

J gene: TRBJ2-3
D gene: TRBD2
V gene: TRBV28
clone size: .
CDR3 DNA: TGTGCCAGCAGTTTGTCTAGCGGTGCAGATACGCAGTATTTT
CDR3 protein: CASSLSSGADTQYF

J gene: TRBJ2-1
D gene: .
V gene: TRBV7-8
clone size: few
CDR3 DNA: TGTGCCAGCAGCCGAAACCGTCCGGGACAAGGTGACTATGAGCAGTTCTTC
CDR3 protein: CASSRNRPGQGDYEQFF

J gene: TRBJ2-1
D gene: .
V gene: TRBV29-1
clone size: once
CDR3 DNA: TGCAGCGTTTGGCTAGCAGCCGTTCGCGAGCAGTTCTTC
CDR3 protein: CSVWLAAVREQFF

J gene: TRBJ2-7
D gene: TRBD2
V gene: TRBV3-1/TRBV3-2
clone size: .
CDR3 DNA: TGTGCCAGCAGTCAGGGACTAGCGGGCTCCTACGAGCAGTACTTC
CDR3 protein: CASSQGLAGSYEQYF

J gene: TRBJ2-1
D gene: TRBD2
V gene: TRBV27
clone size: once
CDR3 DNA: TGTGCCAGCAGTACAGGACTAGCGGGAGTACGGCAGTTCTTC
CDR3 protein: CASSTGLAGVRQFF

J gene: TRBJ1-4
D gene: .
V gene: TRBV7-2
clone size: .
CDR3 DNA: TGTGCCAGCAGCTTAGCTGGGGGCGGTTTAAATGAAAAACTGTTTTTT
CDR3 protein: CASSLAGGGLNEKLFF

J gene: TRBJ2-1
D gene: TRBD2
V gene: TRBV7-8
clone size: .
CDR3 DNA: TGTGCCAGCAGCCCCAGGGTAGCGGGGGAGAGGGGTGAGCAGTTCTTC
CDR3 protein: CASSPRVAGERGEQFF

J gene: TRBJ1-6
D gene: .
V gene: TRBV9
clone size: .
CDR3 DNA: TGTGCCAGCAGCGTAGTCTCCGGGTCACCCCTCCACTTT
CDR3 protein: CASSVVSGSPLHF

J gene: TRBJ2-7
D gene: .
V gene: TRBV5-1
clone size: .
CDR3 DNA: TGCGCCAGCAGCTTGGACATCGCACAGGGCTACGAGCAGTACTTC
CDR3 protein: CASSLDIAQGYEQYF

J gene: TRBJ2-7
D gene: TRBD2
V gene: TRBV28
clone size: once
CDR3 DNA: TGTGCCAGCAGTTTATCGGGGGGTATGGAAGAGCAGTACTTC
CDR3 protein: CASSLSGGMEEQYF

J gene: TRBJ2-5
D gene: TRBD2
V gene: TRBV9
clone size: .
CDR3 DNA: TGTGCCAGCAGCCCCGGTGGAGCGGGAGGGCCGGAGACCCAGTACTTC
CDR3 protein: CASSPGGAGGPETQYF

J gene: TRBJ1-4
D gene: .
V gene: TRBV7-9
clone size: .
CDR3 DNA: TGTGCCAGCAGGTCGGACAGCACCGATGAAAAACTGTTTTTT
CDR3 protein: CASRSDSTDEKLFF

J gene: TRBJ2-7
D gene: TRBD2
V gene: TRBV7-9
clone size: few
CDR3 DNA: TGTGCCAGCAGCTCAACTAGCGGGAGTAGCTACGAGCAGTACTTC
CDR3 protein: CASSSTSGSSYEQYF

J gene: TRBJ2-7
D gene: .
V gene: TRBV4-2
clone size: .
CDR3 DNA: TGTGCCAGCAGCCAGAGCCGGGTTCCAACCTACGAGCAGTACTTC
CDR3 protein: CASSQSRVPTYEQYF

J gene: TRBJ2-3
D gene: .
V gene: TRBV28
clone size: once
CDR3 DNA: TGTGCCAGCAGTTTATTTAGCGTAGCGCAGTATTTT
CDR3 protein: CASSLFSVAQYF

J gene: TRBJ2-1
D gene: .
V gene: TRBV9
clone size: .
CDR3 DNA: TGTGCCAGCAGCGTATCGGGGACGTCCTACAATGAGCAGTTCTTC
CDR3 protein: CASSVSGTSYNEQFF

J gene: TRBJ2-7
D gene: TRBD2
V gene: TRBV27
clone size: .
CDR3 DNA: TGTGCCAGCAGTTTATTGGGGGGGACTAGTAGGGCCTACGAGCAGTACTTC
CDR3 protein: CASSLLGGTSRAYEQYF

J gene: TRBJ1-5
D gene: .
V gene: TRBV27
clone size: .
CDR3 DNA: TGTGCCAGCAGTTTAATAAGCGTCCGCAATCAGCCCCAGCATTTT
CDR3 protein: CASSLISVRNQPQHF

J gene: TRBJ2-3
D gene: .
V gene: TRBV7-2
clone size: .
CDR3 DNA: TGTGCCAGCAGCTTGGGAACTCACACAGATACGCAGTATTTT
CDR3 protein: CASSLGTHTDTQYF

J gene: TRBJ2-7
D gene: .
V gene: TRBV10-1
clone size: once
CDR3 DNA: TGCGCCAGCAGTGAGGGGTCAACAGGGAGGGAGCAGTACTTC
CDR3 protein: CASSEGSTGREQYF

J gene: TRBJ2-7
D gene: TRBD2
V gene: TRBV19
clone size: .
CDR3 DNA: TGTGCCAGTAGTATAGGTCCCCGGACTAGCGGGAGGGTGTACGAGCAGTACTTC
CDR3 protein: CASSIGPRTSGRVYEQYF

J gene: TRBJ1-5
D gene: .
V gene: TRBV4-2
clone size: .
CDR3 DNA: TGTGCCAGCAGCCAAGATCGGCAGGGCAATCAGCCCCAGCATTTT
CDR3 protein: CASSQDRQGNQPQHF

J gene: TRBJ2-5
D gene: .
V gene: TRBV25-1
clone size: few
CDR3 DNA: TGTGCCAGCAGGTCGACGGCTAGCCAAGAGACCCAGTACTTC
CDR3 protein: CASRSTASQETQYF

J gene: TRBJ1-2
D gene: .
V gene: TRBV6-2/TRBV6-3
clone size: .
CDR3 DNA: TGTGCCAGCAACCCTCCCGGGACCGGCAACTATGGCTACACCTTC
CDR3 protein: CASNPPGTGNYGYTF

J gene: TRBJ2-6
D gene: .
V gene: TRBV19
clone size: .
CDR3 DNA: TGTGCCAGTAGTTGGGATAGGACAGCTGGGGCCAACGTCCTGACTTTC
CDR3 protein: CASSWDRTAGANVLTF

J gene: TRBJ2-1
D gene: TRBD1
V gene: TRBV25-1
clone size: .
CDR3 DNA: TGTGCCAGCAGTAAAGGACAGGGACGTCATGAGCAGTTCTTC
CDR3 protein: CASSKGQGRHEQFF

J gene: TRBJ2-7
D gene: TRBD1
V gene: TRBV12-3/TRBV12-4
clone size: .
CDR3 DNA: TGTGCCAGCGGTCAGGGGGCCTACGAGCAGTACTTC
CDR3 protein: CASGQGAYEQYF

J gene: TRBJ1-5
D gene: .
V gene: TRBV12-5
clone size: .
CDR3 DNA: TGTGCTAGTGGTTTAAGGCGGCTAAATCAGCCCCAGCATTTT
CDR3 protein: CASGLRRLNQPQHF

J gene: TRBJ2-5
D gene: .
V gene: TRBV6-1
clone size: once
CDR3 DNA: TGTGCCAGCAGTGAAGGCACGGGGCCGGGGCAAGAGACCCAGTACTTC
CDR3 protein: CASSEGTGPGQETQYF

J gene: TRBJ2-7
D gene: TRBD2
V gene: TRBV6-5
clone size: .
CDR3 DNA: TGTGCCAGCAGCCCCGGGACTAGCGGCCTGGAGCAGTACTTC
CDR3 protein: CASSPGTSGLEQYF

J gene: TRBJ1-1
D gene: .
V gene: TRBV7-9
clone size: once
CDR3 DNA: TGTGCCAGCAGCTTACCAGATAACACTGAAGCTTTCTTT
CDR3 protein: CASSLPDNTEAFF

J gene: TRBJ2-3
D gene: .
V gene: TRBV7-8
clone size: .
CDR3 DNA: TGTGCCAGCAGCACGGGACCACGGGCAGATACGCAGTATTTT
CDR3 protein: CASSTGPRADTQYF

J gene: TRBJ2-1
D gene: .
V gene: TRBV15
clone size: .
CDR3 DNA: TGTGCCACCAGCAGACACTACAATGAGCAGTTCTTC
CDR3 protein: CATSRHYNEQFF

J gene: TRBJ2-7
D gene: .
V gene: TRBV4-3
clone size: .
CDR3 DNA: TGCGCCAGCAGCCAAGCCGTTTCCTACGAGCAGTACTTC
CDR3 protein: CASSQAVSYEQYF

J gene: TRBJ1-4
D gene: TRBD1
V gene: TRBV5-5
clone size: .
CDR3 DNA: TGTGCCAGCAGCTACGGGACAGGGGGCTTTGAAAAACTGTTTTTT
CDR3 protein: CASSYGTGGFEKLFF

J gene: TRBJ1-1
D gene: .
V gene: TRBV6-2/TRBV6-3
clone size: .
CDR3 DNA: TGTGCCAGCAGTTACTCGTATCGGGACCTCACTGAAGCTTTCTTT
CDR3 protein: CASSYSYRDLTEAFF

J gene: TRBJ1-2
D gene: .
V gene: TRBV9
clone size: .
CDR3 DNA: TGTGCCAGCAGCGCGGGGGGTGGCTACACCTTC
CDR3 protein: CASSAGGGYTF

J gene: TRBJ1-4
D gene: .
V gene: TRBV6-5
clone size: .
CDR3 DNA: TGTGCCAGCAGTTACTTTTCAGGGCAGGGGAATGAAAAACTGTTTTTT
CDR3 protein: CASSYFSGQGNEKLFF

J gene: TRBJ2-1
D gene: .
V gene: TRBV27
clone size: .
CDR3 DNA: TGTGCCAGCAGTTTATCTGGTGGAGATGAGCAGTTCTTC
CDR3 protein: CASSLSGGDEQFF

J gene: TRBJ2-3
D gene: .
V gene: TRBV29-1
clone size: .
CDR3 DNA: TGCAGCGTTGAATCGTCCCGCACAGATACGCAGTATTTT
CDR3 protein: CSVESSRTDTQYF

J gene: TRBJ2-3
D gene: TRBD1
V gene: TRBV5-1
clone size: .
CDR3 DNA: TGCGCCAGCAGCCGGACAGGGGGGAGCACAGATACGCAGTATTTT
CDR3 protein: CASSRTGGSTDTQYF